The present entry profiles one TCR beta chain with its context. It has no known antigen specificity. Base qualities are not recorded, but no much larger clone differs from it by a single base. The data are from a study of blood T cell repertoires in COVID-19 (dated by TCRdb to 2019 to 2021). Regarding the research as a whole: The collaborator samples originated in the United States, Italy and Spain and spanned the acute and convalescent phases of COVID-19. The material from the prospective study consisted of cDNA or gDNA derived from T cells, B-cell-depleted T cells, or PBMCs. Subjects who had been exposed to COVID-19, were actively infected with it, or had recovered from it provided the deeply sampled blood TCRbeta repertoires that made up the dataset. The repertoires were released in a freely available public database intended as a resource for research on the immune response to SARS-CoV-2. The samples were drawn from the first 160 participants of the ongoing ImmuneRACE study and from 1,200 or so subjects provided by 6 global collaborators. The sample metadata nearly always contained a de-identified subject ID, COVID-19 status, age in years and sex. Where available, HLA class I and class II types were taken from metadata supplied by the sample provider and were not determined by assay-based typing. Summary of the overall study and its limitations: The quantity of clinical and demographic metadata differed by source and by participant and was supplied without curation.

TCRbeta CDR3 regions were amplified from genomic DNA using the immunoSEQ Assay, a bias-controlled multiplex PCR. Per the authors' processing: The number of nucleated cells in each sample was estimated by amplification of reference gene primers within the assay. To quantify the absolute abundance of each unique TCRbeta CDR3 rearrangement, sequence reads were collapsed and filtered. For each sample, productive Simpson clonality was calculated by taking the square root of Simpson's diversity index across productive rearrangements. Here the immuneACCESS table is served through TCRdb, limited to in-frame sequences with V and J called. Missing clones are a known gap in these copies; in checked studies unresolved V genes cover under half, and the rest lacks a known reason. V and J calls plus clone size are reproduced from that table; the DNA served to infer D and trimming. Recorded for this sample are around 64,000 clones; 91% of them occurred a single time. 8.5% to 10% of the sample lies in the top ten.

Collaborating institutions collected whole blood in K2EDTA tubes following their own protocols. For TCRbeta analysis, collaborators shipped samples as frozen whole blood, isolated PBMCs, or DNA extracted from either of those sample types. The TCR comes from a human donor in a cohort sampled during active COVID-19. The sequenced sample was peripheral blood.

The CDR3: CASSVAGQKNTEAFF. DNA sequence: TGTGCCAGCAGCGTAGCTGGACAGAAGAACACTGAAGCTTTCTTT. The chain was built from TRBV9 and TRBJ1-1; a weak D assignment points to TRBD1 (6 bases agree). Trimming takes 0 bases from V and 1 base from J, and the germline ends sit 10 bases apart. Measured from the cysteine to the phenylalanine, the CDR3 is 15 residues long. Just the 45-base CDR3 DNA is kept, in frame starting at base 1. CDR1 SGDLS and CDR2 YYNGEE are derived from the germline V gene.